This paragraph reports one T cell receptor (beta chain). Its binding antigen is unknown. No clone much larger than this one lies a single base away; base qualities are absent. For CDR1 and CDR2, the germline V gene lists SNHLY and FYNNEI. From its cysteine to its phenylalanine, the CDR3 spans 13 amino acids. Only CDR3 DNA remains: 39 bases, in frame from the first base. V and J lose 5 bases and 6 bases, and a span of 13 bases separates them. This entry belongs to a study of blood T cell repertoires in COVID-19 (TCRdb year 2020). Concerning the study at large: The collaborator samples originated in the United States, Italy and Spain and spanned the acute and convalescent phases of COVID-19. A de-identified subject ID, COVID-19 status, age in years and sex were almost always included in the sample metadata. The material from the prospective study consisted of cDNA or gDNA derived from T cells, B-cell-depleted T cells, or PBMCs. Subjects who had been exposed to COVID-19, were actively infected with it, or had recovered from it provided the deeply sampled blood TCRbeta repertoires that made up the dataset. Where HLA class I and class II types were available, the types were taken from metadata supplied by the sample provider, not from assay-based typing. Samples came from the ongoing ImmuneRACE study (first 160 participants) plus 1,254 subjects from 6 global collaborators. The repertoires were released in a freely available public database meant as a resource for research on the immune response to SARS-CoV-2. On the study overall, not on this receptor specifically: Clinical and demographic metadata were provided uncurated, with the amount varying by source and participant.

Participants in the prospective study were enrolled through a virtual design, were aged roughly 18 to 90 years, and lived in 24 United States geographic areas. In the prospective study, participants were assigned to cohorts based on the clinical history participants reported in a screening survey and a study questionnaire. ImmuneRACE Cohort 3 recovered participants were defined by two consecutive negative NP/OP PCR tests, healthcare professional clearance, or symptom resolution. Mobile phlebotomists in the prospective study collected whole blood, serum and a nasopharyngeal or oropharyngeal swab from every participant. Additional blood draws and questionnaires over an approximately two-month period could optionally be provided by prospective study participants. Blood samples from the prospective study were shipped frozen or at room temperature prior to DNA extraction. The immunoSEQ Assay, a bias-controlled multiplex PCR, was used to amplify TCRbeta CDR3 regions from genomic DNA. In the paper's pipeline: The number of nucleated cells in each sample was estimated from the amplification of reference gene primers within the assay. To quantify the absolute abundance of each unique TCRbeta CDR3 rearrangement, sequence reads were collapsed and filtered. For each sample, productive Simpson clonality was calculated as the square root of Simpson's diversity index over productive rearrangements. Here the immuneACCESS table is served through TCRdb, limited to in-frame sequences with V and J called. Missing clones are a known gap in these copies; in checked studies unresolved V genes cover under half, and the rest lacks a known reason. Clone size and the V and J calls come from that table; the DNA yielded D and trimming. Here the sample has about 210,000 clones; about 89% occur a single time. Clones ranked in the top ten supply approximately 7.6% of the sample.

The TCR was taken from a woman between 18 and 29 years old who had recovered from COVID-19. Sequences were obtained from PBMCs or T cells enriched from blood (not recorded which). The sequence joins TRBV2 to TRBJ2-5, with TRBD2 tentatively as D gene (6 bases match). The DNA sequence reads TGTGCCAGCAGTTCCATCGGAGGGCAGACCCAGTACTTC. Its protein reads: CASSSIGGQTQYF. Outside the CDR3, residues come from the reference TRBV2 and TRBJ2-5 proteins, so the full variable domain is: EPEVTQTPSHQVTQMGQEVILRCVPISNHLYFYWYRQILGQKVEFLVSFYNNEISEKSEIFDDQFSVERPDGSNFTLKIRSTKLEDSAMYFCASSSIGGQTQYFGPGTRLLVL.